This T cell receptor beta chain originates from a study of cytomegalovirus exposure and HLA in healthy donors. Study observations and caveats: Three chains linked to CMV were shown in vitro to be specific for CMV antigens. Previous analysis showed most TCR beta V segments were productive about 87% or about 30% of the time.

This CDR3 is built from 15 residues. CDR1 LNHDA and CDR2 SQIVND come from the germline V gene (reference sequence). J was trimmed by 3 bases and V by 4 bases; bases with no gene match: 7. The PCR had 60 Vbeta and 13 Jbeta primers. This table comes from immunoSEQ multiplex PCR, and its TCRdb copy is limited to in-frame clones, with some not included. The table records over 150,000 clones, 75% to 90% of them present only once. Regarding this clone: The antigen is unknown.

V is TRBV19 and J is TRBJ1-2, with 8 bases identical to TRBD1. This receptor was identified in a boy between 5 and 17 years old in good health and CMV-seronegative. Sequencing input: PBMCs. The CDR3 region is CASSTFRGRDYGYTF. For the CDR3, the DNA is TGTGCCAGTAGTACCTTCAGGGGGCGCGACTATGGCTACACCTTC.